This TCR beta chain was profiled in a study of PD-1 blockade in mismatch repair-deficient tumors. PCR or immunohistochemistry showed mismatch repair deficiency in every enrolled patient. The TCR-sequenced patients were a few responders to pembrolizumab. This table comes from immunoSEQ multiplex PCR, and its TCRdb copy is limited to in-frame clones, with some not included. Altogether under 95,000 clones are present, roughly 80% being singletons, with the ten largest covering about 2.6%. The V end lost 2 bases, the J end lost 4 bases, and 3 bases lay between the germline ends. This CDR3 region has 11 residues. Germline V lookup: CDR1 MNHEY, CDR2 SVGAGI.

The sample consisted of peripheral blood, taken 12 weeks after starting pembrolizumab. The rearrangement links TRBV6-5 to TRBJ2-7; D remains unclear. The clonotype was recovered from an adult with mismatch repair-deficient cancer. This CDR3 is CASSYDYEQYF. The CDR3 DNA reads TGTGCCAGCAGTTACGATTACGAGCAGTACTTC.